These T cell receptor beta chains were read from a single sample in a study of spatial heterogeneity in lung cancer. TCRdb used MiXCR to reprocess the 5' RACE reads, holding one entry per CDR3 protein. The repertoire includes around 110,000 distinct CDR3 sequences, approximately 12% of them detected once, and around 17% sits in the top ten. Sequencing was performed on PBMCs, taken at follow-up. These receptors came from a male donor with early-stage non-small cell lung cancer. Both conserved end residues are part of each CDR3. The order of the fields is V gene, clone size, D gene, J gene, CDR3 DNA, CDR3 protein. The D gene is left open where the match is weak. Only part of the rows carry a size: once, few, many, or a class if the clone is expanded.

>TRBV20-1|few|TRBD1|TRBJ2-3
TGCAGTGCTAGCGAAGGGGGACAGGGCACAGATACGCAGTATTTT
CSASEGGQGTDTQYF
>TRBV4-3|.|.|TRBJ1-6
TGCGCCAGCAGCCAAGATGCGAACGGGAGAAATTTCTTT
CASSQDANGRNFF
>TRBV9|few|.|TRBJ1-6
TGTGCCAGCAGCGTAGGCCCAGGGGAGGGTTCGGATTCACCCCTCCACTTT
CASSVGPGEGSDSPLHF
>TRBV7-6|.|TRBD2|TRBJ2-7
TGTGCCAGCAGCTTGGCCGGGACTAGCGGCTCCTACGAGCAGTACTTC
CASSLAGTSGSYEQYF
>TRBV20-1|.|.|TRBJ2-1
TGCAGCCTAGGTGGCCAGGGATACAATGAGCAGTTCTTC
CSLGGQGYNEQFF
>TRBV28|.|.|TRBJ2-7
TGTGCCAGCAGCCCCGCCGACAACTCCTACGAGCAGTACTTC
CASSPADNSYEQYF
>TRBV7-2|.|.|TRBJ2-3
TGTGCCAGCAGCACCTTCGGGCTAGCGCCAGATACGCAGTATTTT
CASSTFGLAPDTQYF
>TRBV12-3/TRBV12-4|.|TRBD2|TRBJ2-3
TGTGCCAGCAGATGGACTAGCGGCCCCACAGATACGCAGTATTTT
CASRWTSGPTDTQYF
>TRBV5-1|few|.|TRBJ1-2
TGCGCCAGCAGCTTGTCAGGGGCCTATGGCTACACCTTC
CASSLSGAYGYTF
>TRBV10-3|.|.|TRBJ1-5
TGTGCCATCAGTGATTTAGGCAATCAGCCCCAGCATTTT
CAISDLGNQPQHF
>TRBV19|.|.|TRBJ2-7
TGTGCCAGTAGTATAGTTTGGGGATCCTACGAGCAGTACTTC
CASSIVWGSYEQYF
>TRBV12-3/TRBV12-4|few|.|TRBJ2-1
TGTGCCAGCAGTTCGCTAGGTTTGCAGTTCTTC
CASSSLGLQFF
>TRBV18|many|.|TRBJ1-6
TGTGCCAGCTCACCACAGGGAGGGCGGAATTCACCCCTCCACTTT
CASSPQGGRNSPLHF
>TRBV7-6|few|.|TRBJ2-6
TGTGCCAGCGCCCTCTCTGGGGCCAACGTCCTGACTTTC
CASALSGANVLTF
>TRBV4-1|.|.|TRBJ2-3
TGCGCCAGCAGCCAACTTGGAACAGATACGCAGTATTTT
CASSQLGTDTQYF
>TRBV2|few|.|TRBJ2-1
TGTGCCAGCAAGACTGGTGAGGGCTCCTACAATGAGCAGTTCTTC
CASKTGEGSYNEQFF
>TRBV28|.|TRBD1|TRBJ2-7
TGTGCCAGCAGTTCTCGGACAGGTGTAATAGACTACGAGCAGTACTTC
CASSSRTGVIDYEQYF
>TRBV7-9|many|.|TRBJ2-7
TGTGCCAGCAGCCGGGCGACCTACGAGCAGTACTTC
CASSRATYEQYF
>TRBV20-1|.|TRBD2|TRBJ2-1
TGCAGTGCTAGAGCTTGGGAGGGCTCCTACAATGAGCAGTTCTTC
CSARAWEGSYNEQFF
>TRBV28|many|TRBD1|TRBJ1-2
TGTGCCATCGCGACAGGGAACTATGGCTACACCTTC
CAIATGNYGYTF
>TRBV10-3|few|.|TRBJ1-5
TGTGCCATCAGTGATATTAGGGATAGCAATCAGCCCCAGCATTTT
CAISDIRDSNQPQHF
>TRBV4-1|.|.|TRBJ2-5
TGCGCCAGCAGCCAAGATTGGAGCGGTCCAGAGACCCAGTACTTC
CASSQDWSGPETQYF
>TRBV12-3/TRBV12-4|few|.|TRBJ2-5
TGTGCCAGCAGAAAAACAGGGACCGAGACCCAGTACTTC
CASRKTGTETQYF
>TRBV7-9|many|TRBD1|TRBJ1-5
TGTGCCAGCAGCTCGGGGACAGGGGTACGACAGCCCCAGCATTTT
CASSSGTGVRQPQHF
>TRBV12-3/TRBV12-4|few|TRBD1|TRBJ1-2
TGTGCCAGCAGTTTAGGGGACAGCAGTGGCTACACCTTC
CASSLGDSSGYTF
>TRBV15|few|TRBD1|TRBJ1-6
TGTGCCACCTCTAGGGACAGGGCTTATAATTCACCCCTCCACTTT
CATSRDRAYNSPLHF
>TRBV20-1|.|.|TRBJ1-6
TGCAGTGCTCTTCTGGGAGTTCATAATTCACCCCTCCACTTT
CSALLGVHNSPLHF
>TRBV10-3|many|.|TRBJ2-5
TGTGCCATCAGTGAGTCCTCGGAGACCCAGTACTTC
CAISESSETQYF
>TRBV4-1|.|TRBD2|TRBJ2-2
TGCGCCAGCAGCCGCAGCGGGGGGAGGTTTAACACCGGGGAGCTGTTTTTT
CASSRSGGRFNTGELFF
>TRBV2|few|TRBD2|TRBJ2-6
TGTGCCAGCCAAGCGGGGTTGGGGGCCAACGTCCTGACTTTC
CASQAGLGANVLTF
>TRBV20-1|few|.|TRBJ1-1
TGCAGTGCTGGAGCCGGGGGGGCTGAAGCTTTCTTT
CSAGAGGAEAFF
>TRBV4-3|.|.|TRBJ2-4
TGCGCCAGCAGCCAAGACCGGGTACCCAAAAACATTCAGTACTTC
CASSQDRVPKNIQYF
>TRBV10-3|few|.|TRBJ2-7
TGTGCCATCAGTGCCCACTCCTCCTACGAGCAGTACTTC
CAISAHSSYEQYF
>TRBV6-5|.|TRBD1|TRBJ1-2
TGTACCAGCAGTTCGGGACAGGGGGCTTTTGGCTACACCTTC
CTSSSGQGAFGYTF
>TRBV18|few|TRBD1|TRBJ2-3
TGTGCCAGCTCAAACGACAGGGGCGACTATACGCAGTATTTT
CASSNDRGDYTQYF
>TRBV24-1|few|TRBD1|TRBJ2-7
TGTGCCACCAGTGATCCGGGACAGGGGACTTACGAGCAGTACTTC
CATSDPGQGTYEQYF
>TRBV12-3/TRBV12-4|.|.|TRBJ2-1
TGTGCCAGCAGCCATCCTAGGGTGATCAATGAGCAGTTCTTC
CASSHPRVINEQFF
>TRBV12-3/TRBV12-4|few|TRBD2|TRBJ2-2
TGTGCCAGCAGGCGGGGGGGCAACACCGGGGAGCTGTTTTTT
CASRRGGNTGELFF
>TRBV3-1|few|TRBD2|TRBJ2-3
TGTGCCAGCAGCCCCTCCTACCCCCCACTAGCGGGGGGCGGCACAGATACGCAGTATTTT
CASSPSYPPLAGGGTDTQYF
>TRBV12-3/TRBV12-4|.|.|TRBJ2-2
TGTGCCAGCGCGGCGGGGGCTTATAACACCGGGGAGCTGTTTTTT
CASAAGAYNTGELFF
>TRBV28|many|.|TRBJ1-5
TGTGCCAGCAGTTTACGGGATTATAGCAATCAGCCCCAGCATTTT
CASSLRDYSNQPQHF